The clone carrying this TCR beta chain appeared many times. The antigen remains unidentified. Library preparation followed earlier protocols using designated TCR primers. TCRdb reprocessed the PCR reads via MiXCR and lists one record per CDR3 protein. The repertoire holds hundreds of thousands of distinct CDR3 sequences, with approximately 24% as singletons. The data were obtained in a study of molecular identifiers for immune sequencing clone quantification. The wider study: Replicates partitioned RNA from approximately 22,000 or 94,000 naive CD8 cells into five parts, sequencing four.

Study-level findings and limits: Beyond 20 RNA copies, clones held over 97% of effector molecules, compared with under 1% in naive cells. Highly expanded clone sizes could be underestimated by identical TCR molecules that share a barcode.

Germline V gene lookup returns CDR1 SGHKS and CDR2 YYEKEE (reference sequence). CDR3 size: 16 residues. V was pared by 4 bases and J by 2 bases, with 17 bases between. The J gene is TRBJ2-3, the V gene TRBV5-5, with D possibly being TRBD1 (6 bases). This TCR was recovered from a human donor in good health. Some libraries in this study had Jurkat cell RNA spiked in. The sequenced material came from naive CD8+ T cells from blood, with Jurkat cell RNA spiked in. As to subset: FACS-sorted CD8+CD4-CCR7+CD45RA+ naive T cells. The CDR3 DNA follows: TGTGCCAGCAGCAAGAAAGGACAGCCCACCACAGATACGCAGTATTTT. It specifies CASSKKGQPTTDTQYF.